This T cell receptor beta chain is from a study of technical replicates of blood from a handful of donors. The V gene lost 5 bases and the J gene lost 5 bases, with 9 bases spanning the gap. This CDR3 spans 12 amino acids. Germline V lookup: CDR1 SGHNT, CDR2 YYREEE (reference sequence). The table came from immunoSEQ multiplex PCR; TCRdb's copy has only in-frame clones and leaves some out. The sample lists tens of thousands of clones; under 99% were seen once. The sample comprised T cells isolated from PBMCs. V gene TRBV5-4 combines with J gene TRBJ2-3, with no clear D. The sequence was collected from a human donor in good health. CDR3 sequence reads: CASSYSGDTQYF. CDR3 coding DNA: TGTGCCAGCAGTTATAGTGGAGATACGCAGTATTTT. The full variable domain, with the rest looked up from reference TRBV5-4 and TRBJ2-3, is ETGVTQSPTHLIKTRGQQVTLRCSSQSGHNTVSWYQQALGQGPQFIFQYYREEENGRGNFPPRFSGLQFPNYSSELNVNALELDDSALYLCASSYSGDTQYFGPGTRLTVL.